The entry that follows covers one TCR beta chain sequence. Its target is unknown. The data were obtained in a study of cytomegalovirus exposure and HLA in healthy donors. Points from the study as a whole: According to the study, roughly 160 TCR beta chains were cytomegalovirus-associated. A few chains tied to CMV proved CMV antigen-specific in vitro.

It was with 60 Vbeta and 13 Jbeta primers that the PCR ran. Original methodology: Some 9.9 million of roughly 81 million unique TCR beta chains were shared, per a later count. Method: immunoSEQ multiplex PCR; TCRdb's copy keeps in-frame clones and lacks some. V, J and clone size derive from that table, while D and trimming were established from the DNA sequence. The repertoire holds over 70,000 clones, with 76% as singletons. V lost 0 bases, J lost 8 bases, and 14 bases lay in between. Germline CDR1 reads SGHTA; CDR2 reads FQGNSA. The CDR3 totals 15 residues. Sequencing input: PBMCs. V usage is TRBV7-2 and J usage is TRBJ2-1; the D gene is possibly TRBD2 (5 bases). The clonotype originates from a male donor in good health and CMV-seronegative. In nucleotides, the CDR3 is TGTGCCAGCAGCTTAGCTTTACTAGGGCTGGATGAGCAGTTCTTC. Residues: CASSLALLGLDEQFF.